These 20 T cell receptor beta chains were all obtained from the same sample, sequenced in a study of blood T cell repertoires in COVID-19. The table came from immunoSEQ multiplex PCR; TCRdb's copy has only in-frame clones and leaves some out. There are around 400,000 clones in the sample; about 89% occur only once, and under 3% lies in the top ten. Sequenced input: peripheral blood. Receptors were obtained from a woman aged 55-70 years with COVID-19, enrolled during active disease.

The J gene is TRBJ2-2, the V gene TRBV19; 9 bases agree with TRBD1. The germline V gene encodes CDR1 LNHDA and CDR2 SQIVND (reference sequence). The V segment lost 11 bases and the J segment 3 bases; nucleotides outside the gene matches: 7. CDR3 length: 14 amino acids. The DNA of the CDR3 is TGTGCCTGCTCGGACAGGGGTTACACCGGGGAGCTGTTTTTT. This encodes CACSDRGYTGELFF.

This sequence joins TRBV10-3 and TRBJ1-5, with D perhaps TRBD1 (6 bases). Trimming removed 3 bases from V and 7 bases from J, with 10 bases in between. Germline V gene lookup returns CDR1 ENHRY and CDR2 SYGVKD. The CDR3 consists of 13 residues. CDR3: CAISDGRGQPQHF. The CDR3 DNA follows: TGTGCCATCAGTGACGGCAGGGGACAGCCCCAGCATTTT.

The chain carries TRBV5-8 and TRBJ2-5; a weak D match, TRBD2 (5 bases). Trimming removed 0 bases at V and 0 bases at J, with 9 bases between. Germline V gives CDR1 SGHTS, CDR2 YDEGEE. The CDR3 is 15 residues long. The CDR3 spells CASSLGTGYQETQYF. The CDR3 region has the DNA TGTGCCAGCAGCTTGGGAACGGGGTACCAAGAGACCCAGTACTTC.

The genes are TRBV7-2 and TRBJ1-2, with a possible D match to TRBD1 (6 bases). The CDR3 runs to 15 residues. Trimming cost V 1 base and J 2 bases, with 11 bases left between them. Germline-derived CDR1 and CDR2 are SGHTA and FQGNSA. This chain's CDR3 is CASSLGTAVNYGYTF. CDR3 coding DNA: TGTGCCAGCAGCTTAGGGACAGCTGTCAACTATGGCTACACCTTC. The whole variable domain, filled in from reference TRBV7-2 and TRBJ1-2, reads GAGVSQSPSNKVTEKGKDVELRCDPISGHTALYWYRQSLGQGLEFLIYFQGNSAPDKSGLPSDRFSAERTGGSVSTLTIQRTQQEDSAVYLCASSLGTAVNYGYTFGSGTRLTVV.

The chain uses TRBV19 and TRBJ1-5; possibly TRBD1 for D (5 bases). The length of the CDR3 is 15 residues. V lost 5 bases and J 7 bases, leaving 18 bases between the germline ends. Germline CDR1 is LNHDA and CDR2 is SQIVND (reference sequence). The CDR3 region is CASSERREVRQPQHF. DNA for the CDR3: TGTGCCAGTAGTGAACGCAGGGAAGTCCGACAGCCCCAGCATTTT. Together with reference TRBV19 and TRBJ1-5, the CDR3 gives the full variable domain: DGGITQSPKYLFRKEGQNVTLSCEQNLNHDAMYWYRQDPGQGLRLIYYSQIVNDFQKGDIAEGYSVSREKKESFPLTVTSAQKNPTAFYLCASSERREVRQPQHFGDGTRLSIL.

The V gene is TRBV5-6, the J gene TRBJ2-5; TRBD1 is a possible D gene (7 bases). V was shortened by 4 bases and J by 9 bases, with 16 bases between the two germline ends. The CDR3 totals 13 residues. The germline V gene encodes CDR1 SGHDT and CDR2 YYEEEE. The chain's CDR3 is CASSPRQGLAQYF. DNA of the CDR3: TGTGCCAGCAGCCCCCGACAGGGACTGGCCCAGTACTTC.

This chain uses TRBV5-6 with TRBJ1-1, with 8 positions matching TRBD1. This CDR3 comprises 15 residues. V was pared by 5 bases and J by 3 bases, with 9 bases of the junction left unmatched. The germline CDR1 and CDR2 sequences are SGHDT and YYEEEE. For the CDR3, the DNA is TGTGCCAGCAGTTTACAGGGGGGCAGTGACACTGAAGCTTTCTTT. Translating it yields CASSLQGGSDTEAFF.

The rearrangement joins TRBV29-1 to TRBJ1-1, with TRBD1 as a possible D gene (5 bases). This CDR3 has 14 residues. Per germline, CDR1 SQVTM and CDR2 ANQGSEA. V was pared by 0 bases and J by 1 base, with 9 bases between. The CDR3 DNA is TGCAGCGTTGAAGAAAGGGGCGCGAACACTGAAGCTTTCTTT. Its translation is CSVEERGANTEAFF.

The chain is built from TRBV7-2 and TRBJ2-5; the D gene is possibly TRBD2 (5 bases). Germline V gene sequence: CDR1 SGHTA, CDR2 FQGNSA. The CDR3 has 18 residues. V was clipped by 2 bases and J by 2 bases, with 21 bases between them. CDR3 sequence: CASSLNAPGVKVQETQYF. The CDR3 DNA reads as TGTGCCAGCAGCTTAAACGCCCCCGGGGTAAAAGTACAAGAGACCCAGTACTTC.

This chain links TRBV19 with TRBJ2-2; 8 nucleotides line up with TRBD1. Germline CDR1 is LNHDA and CDR2 is SQIVND (reference sequence). This CDR3 spans 16 amino acids. V shed 6 bases, J shed 4 bases, and the junction held 10 bases outside the gene matches. The CDR3 DNA is TGTGCCAGTAGCAATCGACAGGGGTCAAGCACCGGGGAGCTGTTTTTT. Translated: CASSNRQGSSTGELFF.

The chain employs TRBV5-1 and TRBJ2-7, with 8 bases matching TRBD1. This CDR3 region has 15 residues. V shed 3 bases and J 5 bases; nucleotides not matched to a gene: 10. CDR1 is SGHRS and CDR2 is YFSETQ in the germline V gene. The CDR3 DNA follows: TGCGCCAGCAGCTCAAGGACAGGGTCGGTGGACGAGCAGTACTTC. Protein sequence: CASSSRTGSVDEQYF. Full variable domain (outside the CDR3, taken from reference TRBV5-1 and TRBJ2-7): KAGVTQTPRYLIKTRGQQVTLSCSPISGHRSVSWYQQTPGQGLQFLFEYFSETQRNKGNFPGRFSGRQFSNSRSEMNVSTLELGDSALYLCASSSRTGSVDEQYFGPGTRLTVT.

On this clone itself: Other DNA sequences in the sample encode the same CDR3. This sequence joins TRBV6-5 and TRBJ2-3; 12 positions match TRBD2. The CDR3 loop spans 16 amino acids. Germline values: CDR1 MNHEY, CDR2 SVGAGI. V was pared by 3 bases and J by 2 bases, with 3 bases of the junction left unmatched. CDR3 in amino acids: CASSYSSGGATDTQYF. DNA for the CDR3: TGTGCCAGCAGTTATTCTAGCGGGGGGGCCACAGATACGCAGTATTTT.

There are many counts of this clone. The V call is TRBV5-8, the J call TRBJ2-3; 7 bases match TRBD2. Germline values: CDR1 SGHTS, CDR2 YDEGEE. CDR3 length: 14 amino acids. The ends lost 3 bases at V and 4 bases at J; junction bases unmatched: 5. The CDR3 loop reads CASSSTGGSDTQYF. The CDR3 DNA reads TGTGCCAGCAGCTCTACGGGGGGTTCAGATACGCAGTATTTT.

This clone was detected once. This chain joins TRBV18 and TRBJ1-1; D not certain. Germline CDR1 reads KGHSH; CDR2 reads LQKENI. V lost 1 base and J 7 bases, leaving 13 bases between the germline ends. The CDR3 has 14 residues. Written as DNA, the CDR3 is TGTGCCAGCTCACCACTAAGTCTAGGTTTTGAAGCTTTCTTT. Its protein product is CASSPLSLGFEAFF.

This chain links TRBV5-6 with TRBJ1-2; unclear D gene. Trimming took off 4 bases at V and 8 bases at J, with 9 bases between the two ends. CDR1 and CDR2 from the germline V gene are SGHDT and YYEEEE. This CDR3 has 11 amino acids. CDR3 DNA: TGTGCCAGCAGCAAAAGGGAGGGCTACACCTTC. It encodes CASSKREGYTF.

The rearrangement joins TRBV6-6 to TRBJ1-5; 8 positions agree with TRBD1. CDR3 length: 14 residues. Germline CDR1 is MNHNY and CDR2 is SVGAGI (reference sequence). Germline trimming cut 6 bases from V and 5 bases from J; bases unmatched to any gene: 6. The CDR3 spells CASSQDRGHQPQHF. In DNA form, the CDR3 reads TGTGCCAGCAGCCAAGACAGGGGTCATCAGCCCCAGCATTTT.

J is TRBJ1-4 and V is TRBV9, with D possibly being TRBD1 (5 bases). The V end was cut by 5 bases, the J end by 4 bases, with 12 bases between. The germline V gene encodes CDR1 SGDLS and CDR2 YYNGEE. This CDR3 is built from 14 residues. The CDR3 sequence is CASSFDSRNEKLFF. CDR3 nucleotides: TGTGCCAGCAGTTTTGACAGTCGTAATGAAAAACTGTTTTTT.

The DNA of the CDR3 is TGTGCCAGCAGCCAAGTCGGGCTAGCGGGGGCAAGCTCCTACGAGCAGTACTTC. This codes for CASSQVGLAGASSYEQYF. This chain joins TRBV4-2 and TRBJ2-7; 10 positions agree with TRBD2. The CDR3 totals 18 residues. The V segment lost 1 base and the J segment 0 bases; nucleotides outside the gene matches: 9. In germline, CDR1 is LGHNA, CDR2 YNFKEQ.

The chain couples TRBV3-1 (or the pseudogene TRBV3-2) to TRBJ1-1; no clear D. The V gene's germline CDR1 is LGHDT and CDR2 YNNKEL (reference sequence). The CDR3 length is 16 residues. With 1 base removed from V and 3 bases from J, the gap between germline ends came to 15 bases. Written as DNA, the CDR3 is TGTGCCAGCAGCCAAGGATTGTACAGCTACTACACTGAAGCTTTCTTT. Its translation is CASSQGLYSYYTEAFF.

V usage is TRBV9 and J usage is TRBJ1-5; D not certain. The CDR3 contains 15 residues. V was clipped by 3 bases and J by 9 bases, with 19 bases between them. Looked up from germline, CDR1 is SGDLS and CDR2 is YYNGEE. The CDR3 DNA follows: TGTGCCAGCAGCGCTTCGGAGGGTCTGAAGTCGCCCCAGCATTTT. Protein sequence: CASSASEGLKSPQHF. Looking up the rest from reference TRBV9 and TRBJ1-5 gives the full variable domain: DSGVTQTPKHLITATGQRVTLRCSPRSGDLSVYWYQQSLDQGLQFLIQYYNGEERAKGNILERFSAQQFPDLHSELNLSSLELGDSALYFCASSASEGLKSPQHFGDGTRLSIL.